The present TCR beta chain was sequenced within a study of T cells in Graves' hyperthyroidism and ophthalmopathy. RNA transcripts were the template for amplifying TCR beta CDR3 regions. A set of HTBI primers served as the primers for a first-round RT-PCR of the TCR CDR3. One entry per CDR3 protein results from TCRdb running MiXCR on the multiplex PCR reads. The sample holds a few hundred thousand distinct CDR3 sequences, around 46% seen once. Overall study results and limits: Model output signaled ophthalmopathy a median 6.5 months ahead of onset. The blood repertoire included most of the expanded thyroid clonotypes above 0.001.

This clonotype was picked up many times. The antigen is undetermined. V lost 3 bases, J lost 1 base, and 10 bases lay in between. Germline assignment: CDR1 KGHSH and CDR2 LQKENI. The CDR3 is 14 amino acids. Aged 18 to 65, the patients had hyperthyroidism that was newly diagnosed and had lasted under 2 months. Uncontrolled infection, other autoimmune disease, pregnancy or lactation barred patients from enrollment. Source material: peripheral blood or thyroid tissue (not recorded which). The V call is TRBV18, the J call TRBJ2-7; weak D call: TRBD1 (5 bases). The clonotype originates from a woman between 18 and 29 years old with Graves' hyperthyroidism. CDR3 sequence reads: CASSPIQVSYEQYF. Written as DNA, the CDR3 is TGTGCCAGCTCACCGATACAGGTTTCCTACGAGCAGTACTTC.